The 16 T cell receptor beta chains in this list originate from one sample, sequenced in a study of cytomegalovirus exposure and HLA in healthy donors. The PCR used 60 Vbeta and 13 Jbeta primers. The table came from immunoSEQ multiplex PCR; TCRdb's copy has only in-frame clones and leaves some out. This table holds 130,000 or so clones, roughly three quarters found once. The specimen was PBMCs. The receptor set was obtained from a woman aged 60-75 years in good health and CMV-seronegative.

The CDR3 DNA is TGTGCCAGCAGTGAACCAGTGACCAGGGCTTTCTTT. Translated, it gives CASSEPVTRAFF. This chain uses TRBV2 with TRBJ1-1; D remains ambiguous. V gave up 2 bases and J gave up 11 bases, with 12 bases separating them. Germline V CDR1 and CDR2: SNHLY, FYNNEI. The CDR3 extends over 12 amino acids.

CDR3 sequence (DNA): TGTGCCAGCAGCCAACCAGCAGGAGATACGCAGTATTTT. Translated: CASSQPAGDTQYF. The rearrangement joins TRBV7-9 to TRBJ2-3; D gene unclear. V was trimmed by 5 bases and J by 5 bases, leaving 11 bases between them. The germline CDR1 and CDR2 sequences are SEHNR and FQNEAQ (reference sequence). CDR3 length: 13 residues. The full variable domain, rest sourced from reference TRBV7-9 and TRBJ2-3, is DTGVSQNPRHKITKRGQNVTFRCDPISEHNRLYWYRQTLGQGPEFLTYFQNEAQLEKSRLLSDRFSAERPKGSFSTLEIQRTEQGDSAMYLCASSQPAGDTQYFGPGTRLTVL.

The chain couples TRBV18 to TRBJ2-7; 7 nucleotides line up with TRBD2. V was pared by 5 bases and J by 5 bases, with 3 bases of the junction left unmatched. The CDR3 has 12 amino acids. The germline V gene has CDR1 KGHSH and CDR2 LQKENI. The CDR3 sequence: CASSAGVDEQYF. The CDR3 DNA is TGTGCCAGCTCAGCGGGAGTTGACGAGCAGTACTTC.

A remark on this clone: The junction departs from the called germline gene at one end, perhaps through a read error. The chain links TRBV20-1 to TRBJ2-1; D possibly corresponds to TRBD1 (6 bases). Germline CDR1 DFQATT, CDR2 SNEGSKA (reference sequence). The length of the CDR3 is 11 residues. CDR3 coding DNA: TGCAGTGTTAGACAGGTCAATGAGCAGTTCTTC. It yields the protein CSVRQVNEQFF.

A remark on this clone: The junction differs from germline at one of its ends, possibly a read error. The chain recombines TRBV7-9 with TRBJ2-5; D is undetermined. CDR3 length: 12 amino acids. Germline CDR1 and CDR2: SEHNR and FQNEAQ (reference sequence). The CDR3: CSSSSYQETQYF. In nucleotides, the CDR3 is TGTTCCAGCAGCTCGTACCAAGAGACCCAGTACTTC.

The chain carries TRBV4-1 and TRBJ1-3, with D possibly being TRBD1 (6 bases). Germline assignment: CDR1 MGHRA and CDR2 YSYEKL. The ends were cut back, 2 bases at V and 2 bases at J, with 16 bases in the middle. The CDR3 contains 17 residues. Here the CDR3 DNA reads TGCGCCAGCAGCCAATCTACGACAGGACAAGCTGGAAACACCATATATTTT. Protein product: CASSQSTTGQAGNTIYF.

The rearrangement uses TRBV7-3 and TRBJ1-1; D is uncertain. The CDR3 sequence is 13 residues long. Germline loops: CDR1 SGHTA, CDR2 FQGTGA. Trimming shortened V by 2 bases and J by 11 bases, and 15 bases separated the two germline ends. CDR3 nucleotides: TGTGCCAGCAGCTTAGAGGGCCAAGGTAGGGCTTTCTTT. It yields the protein CASSLEGQGRAFF.

This clone was counted once. J is TRBJ2-3 and V is TRBV27; TRBD2 agrees at 15 bases. The trim removed 5 bases at V and 4 bases at J, leaving 10 bases unmatched. CDR3 size: 18 residues. The V gene's germline CDR1 is MNHEY and CDR2 SMNVEV (reference sequence). This chain's CDR3 is CASSPASGLAGGPDTQYF. DNA of the CDR3: TGTGCCAGCAGTCCTGCCTCGGGACTAGCGGGAGGTCCAGATACGCAGTATTTT.

This sequence joins TRBV7-2 and TRBJ2-5; D is perhaps TRBD2 (7 bases). With 1 base removed from V and 5 bases from J, the gap between germline ends came to 14 bases. The CDR3 has 15 amino acids. The germline gives CDR1 SGHTA, CDR2 FQGNSA. The CDR3 sequence: CASSLDAGASETQYF. The CDR3, as DNA: TGTGCCAGCAGCTTAGATGCGGGGGCGTCGGAGACCCAGTACTTC.

This rearrangement joins TRBV15 to TRBJ1-1, with TRBD1 as a possible D gene (6 bases). V lost 0 bases and J 4 bases, leaving 12 bases between the germline ends. Looked up from germline, CDR1 is LNHNV and CDR2 is YYDKDF (reference sequence). CDR3 size: 15 residues. The CDR3 is CATSRELGAGTEAFF. CDR3 DNA sequence: TGTGCCACCAGCAGAGAGCTGGGGGCGGGCACTGAAGCTTTCTTT.

The J gene is TRBJ2-7, the V gene TRBV7-2; TRBD2 agrees at 8 bases. With V trimmed by 5 bases and J by 2 bases, 8 bases remained unmatched. The CDR3 length is 15 residues. Germline CDR1 is SGHTA and CDR2 is FQGNSA. CDR3 amino acids: CASSALIGGAYEQYF. The DNA of the CDR3 is TGTGCCAGCAGCGCCCTCATCGGGGGGGCCTACGAGCAGTACTTC.

This clone was counted once. The chain combines TRBV28 with TRBJ1-4, with TRBD1 matching 7 bases. Unmatched junction bases numbered 7, after V lost 5 bases and J lost 4 bases. CDR3 length equals 15 residues. Per germline, CDR1 MDHEN and CDR2 SYDVKM. In nucleotides, the CDR3 is TGTGCCAGCAGTCCCGGGACAGCAAATAATGAAAAACTGTTTTTT. Protein product: CASSPGTANNEKLFF.

The rearrangement uses TRBV14 and TRBJ1-2, with 8 positions matching TRBD1. Trimming at V came to 4 bases and at J to 2 bases, leaving 18 bases not matched to a gene. Germline assignment: CDR1 SGHDN and CDR2 FVKESK. The CDR3 loop spans 19 amino acids. The CDR3 bases are TGTGCCAGCAGCCGGCTTGGACAGGGCGCCGAATCGGAAAACTATGGCTACACCTTC. Residues: CASSRLGQGAESENYGYTF.

The J gene is TRBJ2-1, the V gene TRBV11-2; D gene uncertain. From germline, CDR1 is SGHAT and CDR2 FQNNGV. The CDR3 consists of 15 residues. V shed 5 bases and J shed 3 bases, with 14 bases lying between them. The CDR3 spells CASSPELPSYNEQFF. In DNA form, the CDR3 reads TGTGCCAGCAGCCCCGAATTACCCAGCTACAATGAGCAGTTCTTC. Drawing the rest from reference TRBV11-2 and TRBJ2-1, the complete variable domain is EAGVAQSPRYKIIEKRQSVAFWCNPISGHATLYWYQQILGQGPKLLIQFQNNGVVDDSQLPKDRFSAERLKGVDSTLKIQPAKLEDSAVYLCASSPELPSYNEQFFGPGTRLTVL.

V usage is TRBV28 and J usage is TRBJ1-3; D unclear. Per germline, CDR1 MDHEN and CDR2 SYDVKM. V was trimmed by 5 bases and J by 1 base, leaving 9 bases between them. This CDR3 comprises 14 residues. The CDR3 here is CASSRSGSGNTIYF. CDR3 DNA sequence: TGTGCCAGCAGTCGCTCGGGTTCTGGAAACACCATATATTTT.

The gene calls are TRBV19 and TRBJ1-5; TRBD1 is a possible D gene (6 bases). The germline gives CDR1 LNHDA, CDR2 SQIVND (reference sequence). The CDR3 runs to 14 residues. The ends were cut back, 9 bases at V and 7 bases at J, with 19 bases in the middle. CDR3 sequence: CASTPGQVVQPQHF. CDR3 nucleotides: TGTGCCAGCACACCGGGACAAGTCGTCCAGCCCCAGCATTTT.